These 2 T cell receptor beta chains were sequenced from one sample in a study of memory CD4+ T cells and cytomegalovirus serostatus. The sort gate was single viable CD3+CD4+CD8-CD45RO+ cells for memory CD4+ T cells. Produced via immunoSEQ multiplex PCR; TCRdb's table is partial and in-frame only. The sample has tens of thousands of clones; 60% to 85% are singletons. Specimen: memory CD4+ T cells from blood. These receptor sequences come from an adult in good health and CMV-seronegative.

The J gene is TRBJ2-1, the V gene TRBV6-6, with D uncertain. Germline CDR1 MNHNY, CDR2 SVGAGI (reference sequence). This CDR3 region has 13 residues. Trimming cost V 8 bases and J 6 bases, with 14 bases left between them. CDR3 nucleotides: TGTGCCAGCCGGGCCATGCAGGCCAATGAGCAGTTCTTC. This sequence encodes CASRAMQANEQFF.

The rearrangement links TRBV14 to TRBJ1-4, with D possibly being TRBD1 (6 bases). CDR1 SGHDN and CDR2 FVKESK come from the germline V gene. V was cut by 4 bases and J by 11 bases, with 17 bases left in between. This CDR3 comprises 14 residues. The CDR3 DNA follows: TGTGCCAGCAGCCCCCGATCTTGGGGGGCGAAACTGTTTTTT. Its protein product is CASSPRSWGAKLFF.